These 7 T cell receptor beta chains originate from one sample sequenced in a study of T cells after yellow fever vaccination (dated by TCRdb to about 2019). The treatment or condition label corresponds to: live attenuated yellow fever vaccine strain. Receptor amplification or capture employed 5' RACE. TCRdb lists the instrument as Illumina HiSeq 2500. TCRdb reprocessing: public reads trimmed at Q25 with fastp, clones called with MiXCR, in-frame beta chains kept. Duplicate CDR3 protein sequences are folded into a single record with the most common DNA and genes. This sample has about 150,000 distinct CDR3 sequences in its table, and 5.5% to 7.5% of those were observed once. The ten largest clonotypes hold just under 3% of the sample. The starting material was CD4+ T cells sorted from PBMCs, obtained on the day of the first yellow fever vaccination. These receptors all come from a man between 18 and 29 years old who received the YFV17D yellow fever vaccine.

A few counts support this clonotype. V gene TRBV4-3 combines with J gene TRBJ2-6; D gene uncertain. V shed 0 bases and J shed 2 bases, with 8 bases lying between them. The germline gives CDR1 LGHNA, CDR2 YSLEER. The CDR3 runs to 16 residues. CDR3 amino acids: CASSQDLDPGANVLTF. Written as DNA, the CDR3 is TGCGCCAGCAGCCAAGATTTGGACCCTGGGGCCAACGTCCTGACTTTC.

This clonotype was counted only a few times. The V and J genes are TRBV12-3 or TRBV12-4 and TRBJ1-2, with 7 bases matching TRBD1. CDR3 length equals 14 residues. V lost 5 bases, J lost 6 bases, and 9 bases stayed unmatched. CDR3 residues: CASSGDSPGNGYTF. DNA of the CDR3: TGTGCCAGCAGTGGGGACAGCCCAGGGAATGGCTACACCTTC.

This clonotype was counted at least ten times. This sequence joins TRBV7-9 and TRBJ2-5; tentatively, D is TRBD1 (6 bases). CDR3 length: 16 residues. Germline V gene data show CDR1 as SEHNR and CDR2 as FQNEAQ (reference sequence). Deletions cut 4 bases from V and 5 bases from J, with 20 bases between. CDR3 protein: CASSSLGQFGGETQYF. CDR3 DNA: TGTGCCAGCAGCTCCCTTGGACAGTTTGGTGGTGAGACCCAGTACTTC.

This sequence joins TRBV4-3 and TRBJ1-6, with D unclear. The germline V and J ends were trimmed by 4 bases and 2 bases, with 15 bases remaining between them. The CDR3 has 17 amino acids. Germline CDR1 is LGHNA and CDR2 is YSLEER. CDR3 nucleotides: TGCGCCAGCAGCCCGGACCCAGGAAGGACCTATAATTCACCCCTCCACTTT. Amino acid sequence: CASSPDPGRTYNSPLHF.

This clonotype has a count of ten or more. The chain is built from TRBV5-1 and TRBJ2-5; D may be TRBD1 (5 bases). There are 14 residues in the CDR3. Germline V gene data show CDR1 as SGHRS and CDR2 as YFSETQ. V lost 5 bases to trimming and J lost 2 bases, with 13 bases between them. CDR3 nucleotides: TGCGCCAGCAGTAGATCGGACACGCAAGAGACCCAGTACTTC. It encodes CASSRSDTQETQYF.

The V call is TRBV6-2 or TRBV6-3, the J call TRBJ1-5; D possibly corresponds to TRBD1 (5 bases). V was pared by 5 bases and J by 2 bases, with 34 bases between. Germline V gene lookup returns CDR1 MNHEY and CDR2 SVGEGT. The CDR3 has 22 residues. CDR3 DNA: TGTGCCAGCAGTCCCCGGGGCCAGGGAGGGGTATTTATGTATGAGGGCAATCAGCCCCAGCATTTT. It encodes CASSPRGQGGVFMYEGNQPQHF.

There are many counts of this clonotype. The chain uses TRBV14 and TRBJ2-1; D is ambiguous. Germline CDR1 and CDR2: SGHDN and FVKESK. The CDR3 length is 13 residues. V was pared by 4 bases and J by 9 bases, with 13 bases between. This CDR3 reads CASSLPGSGEQFF. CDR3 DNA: TGTGCCAGCAGCCTTCCCGGATCGGGTGAGCAGTTCTTC.